This TCR beta chain was retrieved from a study of T cell clonotyping in hematopoietic cell transplantation (TCRdb year 2021). The study in broad terms: Recipient samples taken before transplant were collected after cytoreduction. A total of over 130 blood samples were gathered in the study from roughly 40 consecutive transplant recipients along with their related donors. Patient recruitment ran from September 2015 to early 2017, and follow-up continued until September 2020 or death. Study-wide findings and limitations: The sample size was limited, and because cells were not sorted, the contributions of CD4 and CD8 repertoires could not be separated. Recipient repertoires showed only a small fraction of overlap with donor repertoires, and over 95% appeared de novo at the given depth. After transplant, TCR diversity in recipients dropped, and pathologically expanded clonotypes climbed progressively between day 30 and day 180. Broader posttransplant TCR repertoire diversity was predicted by donor and pretransplant recipient Inverse Simpson Index values.

The germline V gene specifies SGHRS as CDR1 and YFSETQ as CDR2. Including cysteine and phenylalanine, the CDR3 has 13 amino acids. CDR3 DNA only is kept here, 39 bases in frame from base 1. The V end loses 2 bases and the J end loses 1 base, and a stretch of 7 bases separates them. With the immunoSEQ assay, which is a bias-controlled multiplex PCR relying on V- and J-specific primers, TCR beta CDR3 regions were amplified from genomic DNA. A second PCR step added a proprietary barcode and Illumina adapter sequences to the CDR3 amplicons. An Illumina MiSeq instrument was used to sequence the CDR3 libraries. Per the source publication's procedure: Export and quality control were handled in immunoSEQ Analyzer 3.0, while downstream analyses relied on R Bioconductor and Immunarch. Only productive rearrangements within the normalized downsampled data set were used in the calculation of repertoire metrics. In the normalized cohort, a clonotype counted as pathologically expanded if the clonotype was larger than 5 templates. The Inverse Simpson Index served as the measure of repertoire diversity. The non-normalized data set was used for CMV-specificity analyses so that all clonotypes could be captured. TCRdb provides this immuneACCESS table in a form limited to in-frame rearrangements. Some clones are lacking; in checked studies, under half of them reflect an unresolved V gene, and why the rest are absent is not known. That table furnishes V, J and clone size, whereas the DNA furnished D and trimming. The sample has about 28,000 clones on record, more than 65% of them singletons. About 1.8% of the sample rests with the top ten.

This clone was detected a few times. It lacks a known antigen. No much larger clone exists at a distance of one base, and base qualities are not known. The meaning of the sample's time point label: recipient sample about 28 days before transplant, after cytoreduction. Blood from recipients was drawn roughly 28 days before transplant, then again at days 30, 100 and 180 after transplant. Nuclei Lysis Solution was used to extract genomic DNA from fresh or cryopreserved unfractionated peripheral blood mononuclear cells. Sequenced here: peripheral blood mononuclear cells, sampled before stem cell transplant. The chain employs TRBV5-1 and TRBJ2-7; the D call is tentative, TRBD1 or TRBD2, as each matches 5 bases. The TCR comes from a man aged 40-49 years with acute myeloid leukemia. Some clones in this sample may be carry-over from other donors' samples. The CDR3 region: CASSFEGSYEQYF. DNA sequence: TGCGCCAGCAGCTTCGAGGGGTCCTACGAGCAGTACTTC.